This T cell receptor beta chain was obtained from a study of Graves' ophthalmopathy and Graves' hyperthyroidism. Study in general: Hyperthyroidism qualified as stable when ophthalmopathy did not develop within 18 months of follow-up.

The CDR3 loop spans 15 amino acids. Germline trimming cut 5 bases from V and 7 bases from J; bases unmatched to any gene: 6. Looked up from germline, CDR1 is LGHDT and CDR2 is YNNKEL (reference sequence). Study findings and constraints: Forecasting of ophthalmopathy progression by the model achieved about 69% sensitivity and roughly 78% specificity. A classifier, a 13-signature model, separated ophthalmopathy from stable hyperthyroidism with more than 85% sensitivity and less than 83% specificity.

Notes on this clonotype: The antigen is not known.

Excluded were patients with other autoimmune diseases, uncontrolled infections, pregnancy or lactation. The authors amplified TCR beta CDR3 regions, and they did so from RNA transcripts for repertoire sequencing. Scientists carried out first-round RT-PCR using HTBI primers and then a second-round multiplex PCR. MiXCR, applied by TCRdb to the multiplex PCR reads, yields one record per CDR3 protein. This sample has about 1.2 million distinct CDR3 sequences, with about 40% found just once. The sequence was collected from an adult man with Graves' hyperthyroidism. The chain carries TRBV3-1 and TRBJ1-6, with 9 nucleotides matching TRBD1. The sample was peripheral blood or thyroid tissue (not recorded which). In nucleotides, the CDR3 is TGTGCCAGCAGCTTCCGGGACAGGGAAAATTCACCCCTCCACTTT. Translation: CASSFRDRENSPLHF.